The clone carrying this T cell receptor beta chain appeared many times. Unique molecular identifiers were used in preparing the TCRbeta library. A single record per CDR3 protein comes from TCRdb applying MiXCR to the PCR reads. The top ten clones hold around 14% of a sample with roughly 200,000 distinct CDR3 sequences, roughly 15% of them seen once. The sample originates from a study of T-cell reconstitution after alpha-beta-depleted transplantation in children. CDR3 length: 14 amino acids. V lost 5 bases, J lost 1 base, and 2 bases stayed unmatched. This TCR came from a human donor who donated a stem cell graft to a child with acute lymphoblastic leukemia. V is TRBV12-3 or TRBV12-4 and J is TRBJ1-1; the match to TRBD1 covers 9 bases. The sequenced sample was PBMCs from the stem cell graft donor, obtained from the stem cell graft. CDR3 sequence reads: CASSRQGENTEAFF. The CDR3 DNA is TGTGCCAGCAGTCGACAGGGGGAGAACACTGAAGCTTTCTTT.